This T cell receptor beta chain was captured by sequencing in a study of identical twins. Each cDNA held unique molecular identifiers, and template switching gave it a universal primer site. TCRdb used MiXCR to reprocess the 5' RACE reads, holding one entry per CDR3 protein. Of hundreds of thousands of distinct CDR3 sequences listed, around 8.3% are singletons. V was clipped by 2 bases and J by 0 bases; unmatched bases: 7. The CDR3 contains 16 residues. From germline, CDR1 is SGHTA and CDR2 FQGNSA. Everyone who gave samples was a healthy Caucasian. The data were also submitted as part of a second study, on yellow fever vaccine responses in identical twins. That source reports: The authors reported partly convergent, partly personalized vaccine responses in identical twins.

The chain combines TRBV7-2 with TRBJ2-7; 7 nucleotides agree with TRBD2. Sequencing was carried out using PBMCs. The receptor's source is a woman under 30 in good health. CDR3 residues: CASSLNGGTNSYEQYF. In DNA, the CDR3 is TGTGCCAGCAGCTTAAATGGGGGGACTAACTCCTACGAGCAGTACTTC.